This entry lists 10 T cell receptor beta chains sequenced from one sample in a study of beta chain features in type 1 diabetes. Points from the study as a whole: There was a moderate but significant shortening of TCRB CDR3s in all four CD4+ subsets of Type 1 diabetes patients.

The entirety of the isolated RNA underwent reverse transcription, so expressed TCRB transcripts were sequenced. Sequencing used immunoSEQ multiplex PCR; TCRdb keeps in-frame clones, though not all of them. Of some 700,000 clones listed, around an eighth are singletons. No antigen has been assigned to these receptors. The specimen sequenced was naive CD4+ T cells from blood. Receptors were obtained from a man aged 18 to 35 with type 1 diabetes.

Concerning this clone: Within the sample, other DNA sequences also encode this same CDR3. This rearrangement joins TRBV30 to TRBJ1-2; possibly TRBD1 for D (5 bases). Trimming took off 1 base at V and 6 bases at J, with 9 bases between the two ends. This CDR3 has 12 amino acids. Germline V CDR1 and CDR2: GTSNPN, SVGIG (reference sequence). The CDR3 sequence: CAWSAQGNGYTF. CDR3 sequence (DNA): TGTGCCTGGAGTGCCCAGGGAAATGGCTACACCTTC. Looking up the rest from reference TRBV30 and TRBJ1-2 gives the full variable domain: SQTIHQWPATLVQPVGSPLSLECTVEGTSNPNLYWYRQAAGRGLQLLFYSVGIGQISSEVPQNLSASRPQDRQFILSSKKLLLSDSGFYLCAWSAQGNGYTFGSGTRLTVV.

The CDR3 loop is CASSVVGASTDTQYF. In DNA, the CDR3 is TGTGCCAGCAGTGTGGTGGGGGCTAGCACAGATACGCAGTATTTT. The J gene is TRBJ2-3, the V gene TRBV2; weak D call: TRBD1 (6 bases). With 4 bases removed from V and 0 bases from J, the gap between germline ends came to 11 bases. Looked up from germline, CDR1 is SNHLY and CDR2 is FYNNEI. The CDR3 contains 15 residues.

This clone was detected only a few times. The chain is built from TRBV14 and TRBJ2-2; unclear D gene. This CDR3 comprises 16 residues. Trimming pared 4 bases from V and 0 bases from J, leaving 12 bases between. CDR1 SGHDN and CDR2 FVKESK come from the germline V gene. In DNA, the CDR3 is TGTGCCAGCAGCCCGGTGATCGGGTCGAACACCGGGGAGCTGTTTTTT. This encodes CASSPVIGSNTGELFF. The variable domain in full, with the rest retrieved from reference TRBV14 and TRBJ2-2, is EAGVTQFPSHSVIEKGQTVTLRCDPISGHDNLYWYRRVMGKEIKFLLHFVKESKQDESGMPNNRFLAERTGGTYSTLKVQPAELEDSGVYFCASSPVIGSNTGELFFGEGSRLTVL.

V gene TRBV2 combines with J gene TRBJ2-3; D uncertain. V lost 4 bases and J lost 5, with 16 bases in between. CDR1 is SNHLY, CDR2 FYNNEI, per germline. CDR3 length: 15 amino acids. This chain's CDR3 is CASSGTSLSGDTQYF. The CDR3 DNA sequence: TGTGCCAGCAGTGGAACCTCTCTTTCGGGAGATACGCAGTATTTT.

This clone turned up a few times. The CDR3 is CAWMGRRNTEAFF. In DNA, the CDR3 is TGTGCCTGGATGGGCAGGAGGAACACTGAAGCTTTCTTT. This chain connects TRBV30 to TRBJ1-1, with D unresolved. The CDR3 is made up of 13 amino acids. Germline CDR1 and CDR2: GTSNPN and SVGIG (reference sequence). The germline V and J ends were trimmed by 4 bases and 1 base, with 10 bases remaining between them.

The table lists this clone with a few counts. The V call is TRBV6-1, the J call TRBJ1-1; D remains unclear. V dropped 2 bases and J dropped 5 bases, with 9 bases sitting between them. Germline values: CDR1 MNHNS, CDR2 SASEGT. The CDR3 totals 13 residues. CDR3 bases: TGTGCCAGCAGTGAATTAGTGGGTACTGAAGCTTTCTTT. It yields the protein CASSELVGTEAFF.

To note about this clone: Other DNA sequences of this sample code for an identical CDR3. The chain has TRBV6-5 and TRBJ2-1; D possibly corresponds to TRBD1 (6 bases). Germline CDR1 is MNHEY and CDR2 is SVGAGI. V dropped 3 bases and J dropped 2 bases, with 8 bases sitting between them. This CDR3 region has 14 residues. DNA of the CDR3: TGTGCCAGCAGTTATTCAGGGGCCTACAATGAGCAGTTCTTC. Translated, it gives CASSYSGAYNEQFF.

This clone was counted between two and nine times. This chain links TRBV7-8 with TRBJ2-6; no clear D. The germline V gene has CDR1 SGHVS and CDR2 FQNEAQ. The CDR3 has 15 residues. The V gene lost 6 bases and the J gene lost 0 bases, with 9 bases spanning the gap. The CDR3 loop reads CASSSENSGANVLTF. The CDR3 DNA follows: TGTGCCAGCAGTTCTGAAAACTCTGGGGCCAACGTCCTGACTTTC.

The chain is built from TRBV13 and TRBJ1-4; 7 bases fit TRBD1. The CDR3 runs to 18 residues. Germline trimming cut 2 bases from V and 0 bases from J; bases unmatched to any gene: 9. Germline V gene sequence: CDR1 PRHDT, CDR2 FYEKMQ (reference sequence). The CDR3 DNA sequence: TGTGCCAGCAGCTTAAGGACAGGTCGAATTGCAACTAATGAAAAACTGTTTTTT. As protein: CASSLRTGRIATNEKLFF.

The V gene is TRBV18, the J gene TRBJ2-5; D not certain. The CDR3 covers 13 residues. CDR1 is KGHSH, CDR2 LQKENI, per germline. Trimming shortened V by 0 bases and J by 5 bases, and 7 bases separated the two germline ends. The CDR3 reads CASSPPLGETQYF. In DNA, the CDR3 is TGTGCCAGCTCACCACCCCTAGGTGAGACCCAGTACTTC. The full variable domain, with the rest looked up from reference TRBV18 and TRBJ2-5, is NAGVMQNPRHLVRRRGQEARLRCSPMKGHSHVYWYRQLPEEGLKFMVYLQKENIIDESGMPKERFSAEFPKEGPSILRIQQVVRGDSAAYFCASSPPLGETQYFGPGTRLLVL.